The rows below give T cell receptor beta chains drawn from one sample of a study of T-cell reconstitution after alpha-beta-depleted transplantation in children. TCRdb analysed the PCR reads with MiXCR anew, one entry per CDR3 protein. The repertoire has approximately 500,000 distinct CDR3 sequences, over 9.5% of them found once; the top ten carry approximately 2%. The sequencing here drew on PBMCs, taken before TCRalphabeta/CD19-depleted stem cell transplant. These receptors all stem from a child younger than 10 with inherited bone marrow failure, due to receive a stem cell transplant. CDR3s include the opening cysteine and the closing phenylalanine or tryptophan. Fields, in order: D gene, V gene, clone size, J gene, CDR3 protein, CDR3 DNA. A D gene is named only where the DNA matches it firmly. Size values are once, few and many counts, or a class for expanded clones, and some rows have none.

D: -
V: TRBV7-8
size: few
J: TRBJ2-1
CDR3: CASSSPAPSGRGNEQFF
DNA: TGTGCCAGCAGCTCCCCGGCCCCAAGCGGGCGGGGAAATGAGCAGTTCTTC

D: -
V: TRBV29-1
size: many
J: TRBJ2-1
CDR3: CSVSFGRSSYNEQFF
DNA: TGCAGCGTTTCTTTTGGCAGGAGCTCCTACAATGAGCAGTTCTTC

D: TRBD1
V: TRBV20-1
size: -
J: TRBJ1-2
CDR3: CCARDPAGQGGRYGYTF
DNA: TGCTGTGCTAGAGATCCTGCCGGACAGGGCGGACGCTATGGCTACACCTTC

D: -
V: TRBV20-1
size: many
J: TRBJ1-1
CDR3: CSAGPAGLVAEAFF
DNA: TGCAGTGCTGGACCTGCGGGGTTAGTCGCTGAAGCTTTCTTT

D: TRBD2
V: TRBV24-1
size: many
J: TRBJ2-3
CDR3: CATSVGLPGGAVTDTQYF
DNA: TGTGCCACCAGTGTTGGACTACCGGGAGGGGCGGTGACAGATACGCAGTATTTT

D: -
V: TRBV28
size: many
J: TRBJ1-6
CDR3: CASSPTEPNSPLHF
DNA: TGTGCCAGCAGTCCCACAGAACCCAATTCACCCCTCCACTTT

D: -
V: TRBV24-1
size: many
J: TRBJ2-3
CDR3: CATSRASSTDTQYF
DNA: TGTGCCACCAGTCGGGCGTCTAGCACAGATACGCAGTATTTT

D: TRBD2
V: TRBV5-1
size: few
J: TRBJ2-7
CDR3: CASSWGGRNNEQYF
DNA: TGCGCCAGCAGCTGGGGGGGACGCAACAACGAGCAGTACTTC

D: -
V: TRBV29-1
size: many
J: TRBJ2-1
CDR3: CSVDSIAAHNEQFF
DNA: TGCAGCGTGGATTCTATAGCGGCCCACAATGAGCAGTTCTTC

D: -
V: TRBV20-1
size: many
J: TRBJ2-2
CDR3: CSASAQPNTGELFF
DNA: TGCAGTGCTAGTGCTCAGCCGAACACCGGGGAGCTGTTTTTT

D: -
V: TRBV4-3
size: many
J: TRBJ2-3
CDR3: CASSQDGAYNRGDTQYF
DNA: TGCGCCAGCAGCCAAGATGGGGCTTACAACCGCGGAGATACGCAGTATTTT

D: -
V: TRBV4-3
size: few
J: TRBJ1-1
CDR3: CASSASVRGTEAFF
DNA: TGCGCCAGCAGCGCTTCTGTCAGGGGTACTGAAGCTTTCTTT

D: TRBD1
V: TRBV4-3
size: few
J: TRBJ2-7
CDR3: CASSLGTGGSYEQYF
DNA: TGCGCCAGCAGCCTCGGGACAGGGGGAAGCTACGAGCAGTACTTC

D: TRBD2
V: TRBV20-1
size: -
J: TRBJ2-1
CDR3: CSARKPGLALGEQFF
DNA: TGCAGTGCTAGAAAACCGGGACTAGCGCTTGGTGAGCAGTTCTTC

D: TRBD1
V: TRBV7-9
size: few
J: TRBJ1-2
CDR3: CASSLADRVWYTF
DNA: TGTGCCAGCAGCTTAGCGGACAGGGTATGGTACACCTTC

D: -
V: TRBV24-1
size: many
J: TRBJ2-2
CDR3: CATSDFGPGELFF
DNA: TGTGCCACCAGTGATTTCGGGCCCGGGGAGCTGTTTTTT

D: -
V: TRBV6-1
size: few
J: TRBJ2-7
CDR3: CASSFKPPDRTLGYEQYF
DNA: TGTGCCAGCAGCTTTAAGCCCCCCGACAGGACTTTAGGGTACGAGCAGTACTTC

D: TRBD1
V: TRBV7-8
size: -
J: TRBJ1-1
CDR3: CASRANRGRGDTEAFF
DNA: TGTGCCAGTAGGGCGAACAGGGGACGTGGGGACACTGAAGCTTTCTTT

D: TRBD2
V: TRBV10-3
size: -
J: TRBJ2-7
CDR3: CAISGLAGSAYEQYF
DNA: TGTGCCATCAGTGGACTAGCGGGTAGCGCCTACGAGCAGTACTTC

D: -
V: TRBV29-1
size: many
J: TRBJ2-7
CDR3: CSVEWGSGTYEQYF
DNA: TGCAGCGTTGAATGGGGTTCGGGGACCTACGAGCAGTACTTC

D: TRBD2
V: TRBV12-3/TRBV12-4
size: many
J: TRBJ2-1
CDR3: CASSLFGGRAGNEQFF
DNA: TGTGCCAGCAGTTTATTTGGCGGGAGGGCCGGCAATGAGCAGTTCTTC

D: -
V: TRBV2
size: many
J: TRBJ1-4
CDR3: CATRQGPNEKLFF
DNA: TGTGCCACGAGACAAGGACCTAATGAAAAACTGTTTTTT

D: -
V: TRBV27
size: many
J: TRBJ2-1
CDR3: CASLDYLWNEQFF
DNA: TGTGCCAGCCTTGACTATCTCTGGAATGAGCAGTTCTTC

D: TRBD2
V: TRBV29-1
size: few
J: TRBJ2-3
CDR3: CSVAETSGRTDTQYF
DNA: TGCAGCGTGGCCGAGACTAGCGGACGCACAGATACGCAGTATTTT

D: -
V: TRBV7-2
size: few
J: TRBJ2-7
CDR3: CASSLGGPREQYF
DNA: TGTGCCAGCAGCTTAGGAGGCCCGAGGGAGCAGTACTTC

D: -
V: TRBV6-1
size: many
J: TRBJ1-2
CDR3: CASSELGGYYGYTF
DNA: TGTGCCAGCAGTGAGCTTGGAGGGTACTATGGCTACACCTTC

D: TRBD1
V: TRBV4-2
size: many
J: TRBJ2-5
CDR3: CASSRDRGQETQYF
DNA: TGTGCCAGCAGCCGTGACAGGGGTCAAGAGACCCAGTACTTC

D: TRBD2
V: TRBV10-3
size: many
J: TRBJ2-1
CDR3: CAISTSGRPSSYNEQFF
DNA: TGTGCCATCAGTACTAGCGGGAGGCCTAGCTCCTACAATGAGCAGTTCTTC

D: TRBD2
V: TRBV6-2/TRBV6-3
size: many
J: TRBJ2-7
CDR3: CASSWPPGLAGHEQYF
DNA: TGTGCCAGCAGTTGGCCTCCGGGACTAGCGGGACACGAGCAGTACTTC

D: -
V: TRBV7-9
size: many
J: TRBJ1-2
CDR3: CASSTGKDAGGYGYTF
DNA: TGTGCCAGCAGCACCGGGAAGGACGCCGGGGGATATGGCTACACCTTC

D: TRBD2
V: TRBV2
size: many
J: TRBJ2-1
CDR3: CASRALAGDSYNEQFF
DNA: TGTGCCAGCAGAGCGCTAGCGGGAGACTCCTACAATGAGCAGTTCTTC

D: TRBD2
V: TRBV3-1
size: few
J: TRBJ2-1
CDR3: CASSLPLADSYNEQFF
DNA: TGTGCCAGCAGCCTCCCACTAGCGGACTCCTACAATGAGCAGTTCTTC

D: TRBD2
V: TRBV6-5
size: once
J: TRBJ2-1
CDR3: CASSYLGLAGGSFYNEQFF
DNA: TGTGCCAGCAGTTACCTGGGACTAGCGGGAGGTAGCTTCTACAATGAGCAGTTCTTC

D: -
V: TRBV6-5
size: many
J: TRBJ2-7
CDR3: CASSYSGDGGTYEQYF
DNA: TGTGCCAGCAGTTACTCGGGGGATGGGGGGACCTACGAGCAGTACTTC

D: -
V: TRBV20-1
size: many
J: TRBJ2-7
CDR3: CSATQGRYEQYF
DNA: TGCAGTGCTACGCAAGGGCGCTACGAGCAGTACTTC